Listed here are 9 T cell receptor beta chains from one sample, sequenced in a study of cytotoxic CD8 clonotypes in ibrutinib-treated CLL. Profiled with immunoSEQ multiplex PCR; TCRdb holds only in-frame clones, not every one. Of 100,000 to 150,000 clones in the sample, 70% to 90% are singletons; the top ten hold around 2.1%. Material: PBMCs, obtained after 24 months of ibrutinib treatment. These receptors all come from a human donor with chronic lymphocytic leukemia.

This clone has just one count. This chain connects TRBV6-4 to TRBJ2-1; D is perhaps TRBD1 (6 bases). V was trimmed by 4 bases and J by 4 bases, leaving 14 bases between them. From germline, CDR1 is MRHNA and CDR2 SNTAGT. The CDR3 length is 15 residues. The CDR3: CASSARGALYNEQFF. CDR3 in DNA: TGTGCCAGCAGTGCCAGGGGCGCATTATACAATGAGCAGTTCTTC.

This chain joins TRBV7-2 and TRBJ2-7; D might be TRBD2 (5 bases). Per germline, CDR1 SGHTA and CDR2 FQGNSA. V shed 0 bases and J shed 3 bases, with 12 bases lying between them. The CDR3 spans 15 residues. CDR3 in amino acids: CASSLASLANYEQYF. As DNA, the CDR3 is TGTGCCAGCAGCTTAGCCTCGCTAGCAAACTACGAGCAGTACTTC.

The chain combines TRBV2 with TRBJ2-5; possibly TRBD2 for D (6 bases). The CDR3 totals 15 residues. Trimming took 1 base from V and 4 from J, leaving 13 bases between them. The germline V gene has CDR1 SNHLY and CDR2 FYNNEI. The CDR3 protein is CASSEGGGGGETQYF. The CDR3 region has the DNA TGTGCCAGCAGTGAAGGGGGAGGTGGTGGAGAGACCCAGTACTTC.

This rearrangement joins TRBV5-4 to TRBJ1-2, with 10 bases that match TRBD1. The CDR3 is made up of 15 amino acids. The junction had 7 bases not matched to a gene; V was cut back by 0 bases and J by 8 bases. Germline CDR1 reads SGHNT; CDR2 reads YYREEE (reference sequence). The CDR3 region is CASSLGGQGLEGYTF. CDR3 nucleotide sequence: TGTGCCAGCAGCTTGGGGGGACAGGGGTTGGAAGGCTACACCTTC.

The rearrangement uses TRBV19 and TRBJ2-2; 9 bases agree with TRBD2. From germline, CDR1 is LNHDA and CDR2 SQIVND (reference sequence). The V gene end was trimmed by 7 bases and the J gene end by 5 bases; junction bases not matched to a gene: 2. The CDR3 sequence is 13 residues long. CDR3 residues: CASKLAGTGELFF. The CDR3 nucleotides read TGTGCCAGTAAGCTAGCGGGGACCGGGGAGCTGTTTTTT.

This clone was seen many times. The junction shows a germline mismatch at one end, possibly a read error. This chain uses TRBV5-6 with TRBJ1-4; TRBD1 aligns across 7 bases. In germline, CDR1 is SGHDT, CDR2 YYEEEE. The CDR3 has 18 amino acids. The CDR3 DNA is TGTGCCAGCAGCCCTGGGACAGTTCCCCTCCGGCCTAACGAAAAACTGTTTTTT. Amino acids: CASSPGTVPLRPNEKLFF.

The V gene is TRBV11-3, the J gene TRBJ2-1; no clear D gene. CDR1 and CDR2 (germline): SGHNT, YENEEA. This CDR3 comprises 13 residues. The V and J ends lost 4 bases and 4 bases respectively, with 8 bases between them. The CDR3 region has the DNA TGTGCCAGCAGCTCCCCCAGATACAATGAGCAGTTCTTC. Translation gives CASSSPRYNEQFF.

The chain links TRBV7-2 to TRBJ1-2; 10 nucleotides line up with TRBD1. Germline V gives CDR1 SGHTA, CDR2 FQGNSA. The CDR3 runs 16 residues. After removal of 4 bases from V and 7 bases from J, the junction contained 12 bases not matched to a gene. The CDR3 nucleotides read TGTGCCAGCAGCTCTGGACAGGGGGGAAGTTTGTTTGGCTACACCTTC. It codes for CASSSGQGGSLFGYTF.

CDR3 DNA sequence: TGTGCCAGTAGTATGGCGGGGGGTTCAGATACGCAGTATTTT. It translates to CASSMAGGSDTQYF. J is TRBJ2-3 and V is TRBV19; 8 bases match TRBD2. Unmatched junction bases numbered 3, after V lost 3 bases and J lost 4 bases. The CDR3 totals 14 residues. Germline assignment: CDR1 LNHDA and CDR2 SQIVND (reference sequence).